This T cell receptor (beta chain) emerged from a study of CD8 T cells in Susac syndrome (dated by TCRdb to about 2019). Broadly, across the study: Whether CD8+ T cell activation and differentiation in Susac syndrome was antigen driven was tested using repertoire sequencing.

From the cysteine through the phenylalanine, the CDR3 covers 14 amino acids. Only the CDR3 region is kept as DNA, spanning 42 bases read in frame from base 1. According to the germline V gene, CDR1 reads SGHTA and CDR2 reads FQGNSA. V was cut back by 6 bases and J by 1 base, leaving a gap of 12 bases between them. RNA was extracted with the RNeasy kit and roughly 0.5 to 1 ug was reverse transcribed using random hexamers. The immunoSEQ multiplex PCR assay, covering 54 Vbeta and 13 Jbeta segments, was used to amplify TCR beta CDR3 regions. PCR amplification bias was corrected by using a synthetic template baseline for primer optimization and computational correction. The study's processing was this. Reads were annotated to V, D and J genes according to IMGT and were analyzed with immunoSEQ Analyzer, with only productive sequences retained. To calculate clonality, Shannon entropy was normalized by log2 of the number of productive unique sequences and then subtracted from one. Public and private clones were assessed among the 100 most prevalent clones of each patient and control. A clone was defined as Susac-specific if it was absent from the healthy and MS cohorts, from some 980 published viral clones and from other ImmuneACCESS disease sequences. TCRdb redid the processing of the public reads, applying fastp at Q25 and MiXCR, and retained in-frame beta chains. Entries are consolidated by CDR3 protein sequence, retaining the most common genes and DNA. The V and J calls were not made by the authors but by TCRdb's processing. Recorded for this sample are around 190,000 distinct CDR3 sequences; about 95% of them occurred a single time. The top ten clones comprise about 0.1% of the sample.

As regards this clonotype: Its antigen is still unknown. No much larger clone exists at a distance of one base, and base qualities are not known.

Overall results and qualifications from the work: The study acknowledged that relatively few individuals were included in the TCR sequencing and HLA analysis.

High-throughput TCR beta sequencing profiled peripheral blood CD8+ and CD4+ T cells from healthy donors, Susac syndrome patients and multiple sclerosis patients. Healthy donors were included as age- and sex-matched controls. Bulk CD8+ and CD4+ T cells were purified by magnetic negative isolation, while CD8+ TEMRA cells were enriched using FACS. Blood was collected in EDTA tubes and processed within 24 hours, with PBMCs isolated through density gradient centrifugation. PBMCs intended for TCR sequencing were cryopreserved in liquid nitrogen and were subsequently thawed in a 37 degrees C water bath. The sorted or isolated CD4+, CD8+ and CD8+ TEMRA cells reached a purity of at least 90%.

This sequence was found in a human donor in good health. The rearranged segments are TRBV7-2 and TRBJ2-5; no D gene is confidently identified. Sequencing was done on a sample of CD4+ T cells from PBMCs. CDR3 loop: CASSRGPIQETQYF. In nucleotide form, the sequence is TGTGCCAGCAGTCGCGGACCGATCCAAGAGACCCAGTACTTC.